The 30 T cell receptor beta chains given below trace back to one sample, sequenced in a study of cytomegalovirus exposure and HLA in healthy donors. A multiplex PCR was run with 60 Vbeta primers and 13 Jbeta primers. Clones were read by immunoSEQ multiplex PCR, and TCRdb kept only the in-frame ones, dropping some. The table lists roughly 250,000 clones, about 83% of them singletons. The sequencing sample was made of PBMCs. The receptors were gathered from a woman between 35 and 50 years old in good health and CMV-seropositive.

The V gene is TRBV5-8, the J gene TRBJ2-7; TRBD2 might be the D (5 bases). CDR3 size: 13 residues. Per the germline V gene, CDR1 is SGHTS and CDR2 is YDEGEE. V was trimmed by 4 bases and J by 3 bases, leaving 11 bases between them. The CDR3 here is CASSGLSYYEQYF. CDR3 nucleotide sequence: TGTGCCAGCAGCGGACTTTCCTACTACGAGCAGTACTTC.

This clone came up once. This sequence joins TRBV11-3 and TRBJ2-7; 7 bases are a match to TRBD2. Germline V lookup: CDR1 SGHNT, CDR2 YENEEA. With 6 bases clipped from V and 2 bases from J, the junction kept 4 bases outside the gene matches. This CDR3 region has 13 residues. The CDR3 region is CASSEREAYEQYF. The CDR3 nucleotides read TGTGCCAGCAGTGAGCGGGAAGCCTACGAGCAGTACTTC.

In nucleotides, the CDR3 is TGTGCCTTGTGCGGGCCTCTGGACACTGAAGCTTTCTTT. Translation gives CALCGPLDTEAFF. V is TRBV30 and J is TRBJ1-1; no definite D call. This CDR3 has 13 amino acids. V gave up 7 bases and J gave up 3 bases, with 15 bases separating them. CDR1 and CDR2 (germline): GTSNPN, SVGIG (reference sequence).

This chain links TRBV28 with TRBJ1-6; 9 bases are a match to TRBD1. Germline V gene sequence: CDR1 MDHEN, CDR2 SYDVKM. The CDR3 runs to 13 residues. V trimming: 6 bases; J trimming: 10 bases; junction bases outside the gene matches: 4. The CDR3 coding sequence is TGTGCCAGCAGGGGACAGGGCCACTCACCCCTCCACTTT. Translation: CASRGQGHSPLHF.

This chain links TRBV28 with TRBJ2-1, with a possible D match to TRBD1 (6 bases). Per the germline V gene, CDR1 is MDHEN and CDR2 is SYDVKM. The V gene lost 10 bases and the J gene lost 3 bases, with 16 bases spanning the gap. The CDR3 loop spans 14 amino acids. CDR3 nucleotides: TGTGCCACCCTAGAAGGGGGTAACTACAATGAGCAGTTCTTC. Protein product: CATLEGGNYNEQFF.

This rearrangement joins TRBV5-6 to TRBJ1-6, with D possibly matching TRBD1 (6 bases). CDR1 is SGHDT and CDR2 is YYEEEE in the germline V gene. Trimming stripped 4 bases from V and 7 bases from J, with 18 bases between. The CDR3 covers 16 residues. The CDR3 region has the DNA TGTGCCAGCAGCCCGTCCGGGACACAGTGGAATTCACCCCTCCACTTT. This translates into CASSPSGTQWNSPLHF.

This clone appeared once. This sequence joins TRBV5-1 and TRBJ2-5; D is possibly TRBD1 (5 bases). The CDR3 loop spans 15 amino acids. Looked up from germline, CDR1 is SGHRS and CDR2 is YFSETQ. Trimming left V 4 bases short and J 4 bases short, with 17 bases between. CDR3 amino acids: CASSAGQGFRETQYF. Written as DNA, the CDR3 is TGCGCCAGCAGCGCTGGGCAGGGTTTTAGAGAGACCCAGTACTTC.

The chain is built from TRBV27 and TRBJ2-3; the D is unclear. Trimming left V 2 bases short and J 6 bases short, with 9 bases between. Germline loops: CDR1 MNHEY, CDR2 SMNVEV (reference sequence). This CDR3 is 13 amino acids long. This CDR3 is CASSLGPRDTQYF. For the CDR3, the DNA is TGTGCCAGCAGTTTAGGGCCCCGGGATACGCAGTATTTT.

The chain uses TRBV18 and TRBJ1-2; 8 bases fit TRBD1. V was pared by 7 bases and J by 4 bases, with 5 bases of the junction left unmatched. Germline assignment: CDR1 KGHSH and CDR2 LQKENI. CDR3 length equals 13 residues. The CDR3 here is CASYTDRAYGYTF. In nucleotides, the CDR3 is TGTGCCAGCTACACGGACAGGGCCTATGGCTACACCTTC.

This clone has only a few counts. The chain has TRBV7-9 and TRBJ2-1; tentatively, D is TRBD2 (6 bases). Per germline, CDR1 SEHNR and CDR2 FQNEAQ (reference sequence). The CDR3 runs to 15 residues. V shed 8 bases and J shed 2 bases, with 16 bases lying between them. The CDR3 DNA is TGTGCCAGCTCCCCGGGGGTCCCTCCCTACAATGAGCAGTTCTTC. Translation gives CASSPGVPPYNEQFF.

This clone was found a few times. Distinct nucleotide sequences in the sample also encode this CDR3. V and J are TRBV11-1 and TRBJ2-1, with D possibly being TRBD2 (7 bases). The CDR3 consists of 14 residues. Germline assignment: CDR1 SGHAT and CDR2 FQDESV (reference sequence). V was pared by 4 bases and J by 8 bases, with 15 bases between. Here the CDR3 reads CASSYDPGGYEQFF. Written as DNA, the CDR3 is TGTGCCAGCAGCTATGATCCGGGGGGCTATGAGCAGTTCTTC. The full variable domain, in which reference TRBV11-1 and TRBJ2-1 provide the parts outside the CDR3, is EAEVAQSPRYKITEKSQAVAFWCDPISGHATLYWYRQILGQGPELLVQFQDESVVDDSQLPKDRFSAERLKGVDSTLKIQPAELGDSAMYLCASSYDPGGYEQFFGPGTRLTVL.

The chain joins TRBV19 to TRBJ1-1; TRBD1 matches 11 bases. CDR1 and CDR2 from the germline V gene are LNHDA and SQIVND (reference sequence). This CDR3 is built from 16 residues. The junction had 12 bases not matched to a gene; V was cut back by 7 bases and J by 5 bases. CDR3 bases: TGTGCCAGTACCCCGAGGGACAGGGGGAGAACAACTGAAGCTTTCTTT. Its translation is CASTPRDRGRTTEAFF.

V is TRBV30 and J is TRBJ2-7, with 7 bases identical to TRBD1. Germline-derived CDR1 and CDR2 are GTSNPN and SVGIG (reference sequence). This CDR3 contains 12 residues. With 4 bases clipped from V and 2 bases from J, the junction kept 2 bases outside the gene matches. DNA of the CDR3: TGTGCCTGGACAACAGGGGCCTACGAGCAGTACTTC. Translated: CAWTTGAYEQYF.

The chain recombines TRBV27 with TRBJ2-1; 10 bases line up with TRBD2. Germline V gene sequence: CDR1 MNHEY, CDR2 SMNVEV (reference sequence). CDR3 length equals 15 residues. V lost 4 bases to trimming and J lost 3 bases; unmatched junction nucleotides: 3. CDR3 residues: CASSWLAGDYNEQFF. CDR3 sequence (DNA): TGTGCCAGCAGTTGGCTAGCGGGAGACTACAATGAGCAGTTCTTC.

The DNA of the CDR3 is TGTGCCAGCAGCTTCGGCGCAGGGAACAATGAGCAGTTCTTC. Protein: CASSFGAGNNEQFF. The V call is TRBV7-3, the J call TRBJ2-1; D perhaps matches TRBD1 (5 bases). The germline V and J ends were trimmed by 3 bases and 5 bases, with 11 bases remaining between them. The CDR3 spans 14 residues. Germline V gene data show CDR1 as SGHTA and CDR2 as FQGTGA.

The rearrangement joins TRBV27 to TRBJ1-6; TRBD1 agrees at 7 bases. This CDR3 is 19 amino acids long. V lost 1 base to trimming and J lost 1 base; unmatched junction nucleotides: 10. Germline CDR1 and CDR2: MNHEY and SMNVEV (reference sequence). CDR3: CASSLWTGMGVSYNSPLHF. The CDR3, as DNA: TGTGCCAGCAGTTTATGGACAGGCATGGGAGTGTCCTATAATTCACCCCTCCACTTT.

This clone was observed a handful of times. One junction end disagrees with the germline gene, perhaps due to a read error. V gene TRBV7-9 combines with J gene TRBJ2-7; D perhaps matches TRBD2 (5 bases). The CDR3 loop spans 14 amino acids. Per germline, CDR1 SEHNR and CDR2 FQNEAQ (reference sequence). CDR3 coding DNA: TGTTCCAGCAGCTTGAATAGCGTCTCCTACGAGCAGTACTTC. It codes for CSSSLNSVSYEQYF.

This chain connects TRBV7-2 to TRBJ2-5, with 7 bases matching TRBD2. The germline V gene encodes CDR1 SGHTA and CDR2 FQGNSA. The CDR3 loop spans 14 amino acids. After removal of 5 bases from V and 3 bases from J, the junction contained 6 bases not matched to a gene. The CDR3 DNA reads as TGTGCCAGCAGCCGTTGGGGGGGAGAAGAGACCCAGTACTTC. This gives the protein CASSRWGGEETQYF.

This clone was detected only once. The rearrangement uses TRBV9 and TRBJ2-1; 9 nucleotides agree with TRBD2. Germline loops: CDR1 SGDLS, CDR2 YYNGEE. The ends lost 3 bases at V and 0 bases at J; junction bases unmatched: 1. The CDR3 is made up of 15 amino acids. In DNA, the CDR3 is TGTGCCAGCAGCGATAGCGGGAGCTCCTACAATGAGCAGTTCTTC. Protein product: CASSDSGSSYNEQFF. The full variable domain, its missing parts supplied by reference TRBV9 and TRBJ2-1, is DSGVTQTPKHLITATGQRVTLRCSPRSGDLSVYWYQQSLDQGLQFLIQYYNGEERAKGNILERFSAQQFPDLHSELNLSSLELGDSALYFCASSDSGSSYNEQFFGPGTRLTVL.

The V and J genes are TRBV27 and TRBJ2-2; 8 bases are shared with TRBD2. The length of the CDR3 is 17 residues. The germline V gene has CDR1 MNHEY and CDR2 SMNVEV (reference sequence). With V trimmed by 6 bases and J by 1 base, 10 bases remained unmatched. As DNA, the CDR3 is TGTGCCAGCAGGCGACTAGCGCAAGCCATGAACACCGGGGAGCTGTTTTTT. Protein sequence: CASRRLAQAMNTGELFF.

To note about this clone: The sample carries other DNA sequences with the same CDR3. The chain carries TRBV6-6 and TRBJ1-1; D uncertain. The CDR3 length is 15 residues. Germline CDR1 is MNHNY and CDR2 is SVGAGI (reference sequence). V shed 0 bases and J shed 0 bases, with 8 bases lying between them. The chain's CDR3 is CASSYSGQMNTEAFF. CDR3 nucleotides: TGTGCCAGCAGTTACTCTGGGCAGATGAACACTGAAGCTTTCTTT.

This clone was observed once. This rearrangement joins TRBV15 to TRBJ1-2; D possibly corresponds to TRBD1 (5 bases). Between the trimmed V and J ends, which lost 5 bases and 0 bases, there was a span of 22 bases. CDR3 length: 18 amino acids. In germline, CDR1 is LNHNV, CDR2 YYDKDF (reference sequence). In DNA, the CDR3 is TGTGCCACCAGCGAGGCGGGGCAGGCAGCTTATTCTAACTATGGCTACACCTTC. As protein: CATSEAGQAAYSNYGYTF.

CDR3 protein: CASRDRGRYGYTF. CDR3 in DNA: TGTGCCAGTAGAGACAGGGGACGGTATGGCTACACCTTC. This chain connects TRBV19 to TRBJ1-2, with 8 bases fitting TRBD1. The germline V gene has CDR1 LNHDA and CDR2 SQIVND (reference sequence). The V and J ends lost 6 bases and 5 bases, in that order; junction bases with no gene match: 5. The CDR3 contains 13 residues.

The genes are TRBV6-1 and TRBJ1-2; D gene unclear. This CDR3 has 13 amino acids. Germline V gene sequence: CDR1 MNHNS, CDR2 SASEGT. V was pared by 1 base and J by 4 bases, with 7 bases between. CDR3 sequence reads: CASSEGRGYGYTF. The CDR3 coding sequence is TGTGCCAGCAGTGAAGGGAGAGGCTATGGCTACACCTTC.

V usage is TRBV25-1 and J usage is TRBJ2-5, with D possibly TRBD1 on 6 matching bases. The germline V gene encodes CDR1 MGHDK and CDR2 SYGVNS. V was pared by 7 bases and J by 5 bases, with 17 bases between. CDR3 size: 14 residues. CDR3 coding DNA: TGTGCCAGCACCACCTTCACAGGGTCCGAGACCCAGTACTTC. It is translated as CASTTFTGSETQYF.

This chain uses TRBV19 with TRBJ2-3; 13 bases line up with TRBD2. V lost 5 bases and J lost 1; bases outside the gene matches: 3. Germline CDR1 and CDR2: LNHDA and SQIVND (reference sequence). The CDR3 runs to 16 residues. The CDR3 sequence: CASSVTSGGGTDTQYF. The CDR3 nucleotides are TGTGCCAGTAGTGTTACTAGCGGGGGGGGCACAGATACGCAGTATTTT.

V and J are TRBV7-9 and TRBJ1-2; 7 positions agree with TRBD1. The CDR3 runs to 17 residues. Germline V CDR1 and CDR2: SEHNR, FQNEAQ (reference sequence). V gave up 5 bases and J gave up 0 bases; unmatched junction bases: 12. The CDR3 loop reads CASSPIGGQRTNYGYTF. For the CDR3, the DNA is TGTGCCAGCAGCCCCATAGGGGGACAGCGGACTAACTATGGCTACACCTTC.

A remark on this clone: Lacking the conserved final phenylalanine or tryptophan, this CDR3 likely reflects a read error. V and J are TRBV27 and TRBJ2-7; possible D gene TRBD2, 6 bases. The CDR3 totals 12 residues. V was pared by 11 bases and J by 5 bases, with 16 bases between. The germline gives CDR1 MNHEY, CDR2 SMNVEV (reference sequence). The CDR3 coding sequence is TGTGCCTCGGGACTCCCTTATCACGAGCAGTACCTC. This gives the protein CASGLPYHEQYL.

CDR3 nucleotide sequence: TGTGCCAGCAGCTTGAGGCCGGACAGGGGGAACTCCGAGCAGTACTTC. This encodes CASSLRPDRGNSEQYF. The chain links TRBV11-2 to TRBJ2-7; 10 nucleotides match TRBD1. The CDR3 extends over 16 amino acids. V was pared by 3 bases and J by 6 bases, with 11 bases of the junction left unmatched. Germline V gene sequence: CDR1 SGHAT, CDR2 FQNNGV.

On this clone: Its ends do not fully match the called genes, so a read error is possible. The chain carries TRBV10-3 and TRBJ2-3; no clear D gene. This CDR3 spans 14 amino acids. Germline values: CDR1 ENHRY, CDR2 SYGVKD. CDR3: CAIRATTTTDTQSF. The CDR3 DNA is TGTGCCATCAGAGCAACCACGACAACAGATACGCAGTCTTTT.